The sequence of this TCR beta chain was determined in a study of blood T cells in healthy people across ages. Samples each had at least 6 micrograms of total RNA extracted. The CDR3 length is 15 residues. V was clipped by 0 bases and J by 6 bases, with 16 bases between them. Germline V CDR1 and CDR2: SGHDT, YYEEEE. A second PCR of 7 to 11 cycles used a sample-barcoded 5' primer and a J-beta primer mix. TCRdb called the 5' RACE reads again in MiXCR, with one record for every CDR3 protein. This sample has about 1.6 million distinct CDR3 sequences; about 35% occur once, and the top ten carry approximately 11%.

The rearrangement joins TRBV5-6 to TRBJ2-7, with a tentative D call TRBD2 (6 bases). The receptor's source is a young woman in good health. The sample was blood. The CDR3, as DNA: TGTGCCAGCAGCTTGGTAGGCGGGGTTTACGCCGAGCAGTACTTC. The encoded protein is CASSLVGGVYAEQYF.